Following are 14 T cell receptor beta chains from one sample sequenced in a study of T cell responses to AZD1222 COVID-19 vaccine. Sequencing used immunoSEQ multiplex PCR; TCRdb keeps in-frame clones, though not all of them. The table records tens of thousands of clones, 80% to 90% of them present only once. This material consisted of peripheral blood, taken 28 days after the second AZD1222 dose. These receptors were taken from an adult who received the AZD1222 COVID-19 vaccine.

This chain uses TRBV5-1 with TRBJ1-1, with 7 bases fitting TRBD1. This CDR3 region has 18 residues. Unmatched junction bases numbered 12, after V lost 0 bases and J lost 1 base. Germline V gives CDR1 SGHRS, CDR2 YFSETQ. The CDR3 DNA reads as TGCGCCAGCAGCTTGGCCAGGGGGGTGCGGGGCGCGAACACTGAAGCTTTCTTT. As protein: CASSLARGVRGANTEAFF. The full variable domain, completed using reference TRBV5-1 and TRBJ1-1, is KAGVTQTPRYLIKTRGQQVTLSCSPISGHRSVSWYQQTPGQGLQFLFEYFSETQRNKGNFPGRFSGRQFSNSRSEMNVSTLELGDSALYLCASSLARGVRGANTEAFFGQGTRLTVV.

The chain recombines TRBV6-5 with TRBJ2-5; the D gene is possibly TRBD1 (6 bases). Germline V lookup: CDR1 MNHEY, CDR2 SVGAGI. The CDR3 has 15 amino acids. The germline V and J ends were trimmed by 8 bases and 3 bases, with 19 bases remaining between them. The CDR3 here is CASRGETGWEETQYF. The CDR3, as DNA: TGTGCCAGCCGGGGCGAGACAGGTTGGGAAGAGACCCAGTACTTC.

J is TRBJ1-3 and V is TRBV7-9, with unresolved D. Germline CDR1 SEHNR, CDR2 FQNEAQ (reference sequence). The germline V and J ends were trimmed by 3 bases and 2 bases, with 11 bases remaining between them. This CDR3 is built from 15 residues. The CDR3 coding sequence is TGTGCCAGCAGCTTGCAGGCAGAGGCTGGAAACACCATATATTTT. This sequence encodes CASSLQAEAGNTIYF.

The rearrangement joins TRBV5-1 to TRBJ2-1, with no clear D. V was clipped by 0 bases and J by 6 bases, with 10 bases between them. The CDR3 has 14 residues. Germline values: CDR1 SGHRS, CDR2 YFSETQ. CDR3 loop: CASSLGRPTNEQFF. The CDR3 DNA reads TGCGCCAGCAGCTTGGGTCGGCCTACCAATGAGCAGTTCTTC.

The CDR3 loop is CASSRNSVATQYF. The CDR3 bases are TGTGCCAGCAGCCGCAATAGTGTAGCTACGCAGTATTTT. The rearrangement links TRBV14 to TRBJ2-3, with D uncertain. CDR3 length: 13 residues. From germline, CDR1 is SGHDN and CDR2 FVKESK. V was pared by 4 bases and J by 8 bases, with 13 bases between.

V usage is TRBV4-1 and J usage is TRBJ2-3; D may correspond to TRBD1 or TRBD2 (5 bases each). The V end was cut by 7 bases, the J end by 4 bases, with 12 bases between. The CDR3 sequence is 13 residues long. From germline, CDR1 is MGHRA and CDR2 YSYEKL. CDR3 bases: TGCGCCAGCATGGGACCCTCCGCAGATACGCAGTATTTT. The encoded protein is CASMGPSADTQYF.

The rearrangement joins TRBV9 to TRBJ2-5; 7 positions match TRBD2. V was pared by 6 bases and J by 2 bases, with 7 bases of the junction left unmatched. This CDR3 contains 14 residues. The germline V gene encodes CDR1 SGDLS and CDR2 YYNGEE. This CDR3 is CASNLGGVQETQYF. DNA of the CDR3: TGTGCCAGCAACCTGGGGGGGGTACAAGAGACCCAGTACTTC.

This rearrangement joins TRBV19 to TRBJ2-7; tentatively, D is TRBD1 (5 bases). The germline V gene has CDR1 LNHDA and CDR2 SQIVND (reference sequence). This CDR3 is built from 15 residues. V lost 3 bases and J 2 bases, leaving 14 bases between the germline ends. CDR3 region: CASSIGAKHPYEQYF. As DNA, the CDR3 is TGTGCCAGTAGTATTGGGGCGAAACACCCCTACGAGCAGTACTTC.

The rearrangement joins TRBV9 to TRBJ2-1, with 11 bases aligning to TRBD2. CDR1 is SGDLS, CDR2 YYNGEE, per germline. V shed 0 bases, J shed 9 bases, and the junction held 5 bases outside the gene matches. This CDR3 has 15 residues. CDR3 in amino acids: CASSVDGSGRGEQFF. The DNA for the CDR3 is TGTGCCAGCAGCGTAGATGGTAGCGGGAGGGGTGAGCAGTTCTTC.

This sequence joins TRBV30 and TRBJ2-1, with a tentative D call TRBD2 (6 bases). Deletions cut 8 bases from V and 6 bases from J, with 17 bases between. This CDR3 comprises 13 residues. The germline gives CDR1 GTSNPN, CDR2 SVGIG (reference sequence). DNA of the CDR3: TGTGCCCAATTGGTGGAGGGACGCAATGAGCAGTTCTTC. It specifies CAQLVEGRNEQFF. Full variable domain (rest looked up from reference TRBV30 and TRBJ2-1): SQTIHQWPATLVQPVGSPLSLECTVEGTSNPNLYWYRQAAGRGLQLLFYSVGIGQISSEVPQNLSASRPQDRQFILSSKKLLLSDSGFYLCAQLVEGRNEQFFGPGTRLTVL.

The chain links TRBV14 to TRBJ1-1; D call uncertain. Trimming stripped 1 base from V and 9 bases from J, with 9 bases between. The V gene's germline CDR1 is SGHDN and CDR2 FVKESK. The CDR3 length is 12 residues. The DNA for the CDR3 is TGTGCCAGCAGCCAAGCTCGGACCCAAGCTTTCTTT. Encoded protein: CASSQARTQAFF.

The CDR3 DNA reads TGTGCCAGCAGCCCCTTAGCGGGAGGCGGGGAGACCCAGTACTTC. It codes for CASSPLAGGGETQYF. This chain uses TRBV3-1 (or the pseudogene TRBV3-2) with TRBJ2-5; TRBD2 agrees at 10 bases. Germline values: CDR1 LGHDT, CDR2 YNNKEL (reference sequence). The CDR3 has 15 amino acids. Trimming cost V 4 bases and J 5 bases; bases outside gene matches: 7.

The V and J genes are TRBV5-1 and TRBJ2-1; D unresolved. The CDR3 extends over 14 amino acids. Germline V gene lookup returns CDR1 SGHRS and CDR2 YFSETQ. V shed 2 bases and J shed 5 bases, with 11 bases lying between them. CDR3: CASSFGPVDNEQFF. The CDR3 DNA is TGCGCCAGCAGCTTTGGCCCGGTCGACAATGAGCAGTTCTTC.

The genes are TRBV5-1 and TRBJ2-1, with 11 bases that match TRBD2. V was pared by 1 base and J by 6 bases, with 6 bases of the junction left unmatched. The CDR3 length is 16 residues. From germline, CDR1 is SGHRS and CDR2 YFSETQ. CDR3 protein: CASSLTTSGRSNEQFF. The CDR3 nucleotides read TGCGCCAGCAGCTTGACTACTAGCGGGAGAAGCAATGAGCAGTTCTTC.